The entry below gives a single T cell receptor (beta chain) sequence along with its context. Its antigen remains unknown. The data belong to a study of shared clonotypes between healthy human individuals. Points from the study as a whole: Sorted-subset sequencing was shown by rarefaction to be incomplete despite large depth. Naive subsets generally had larger estimated richness than memory subsets.

All donors were Caucasian adults living in Nashville, Tennessee. Negatively enriched CD4+ T cells were divided by CD45RA into naive and memory. Sequencing was performed with immunoSEQ multiplex PCR; in TCRdb, only in-frame clones are kept and a portion is missing. This table holds more than 1,200,000 clones, approximately 98.5% found once. V was cut by 1 base and J by 4 bases, with 14 bases left in between. Germline V gene lookup returns CDR1 LNHNV and CDR2 YYDKDF (reference sequence). The CDR3 extends over 16 amino acids. Sequencing input: naive CD4+ T cells sorted from blood. The subset was: CD45RA+ positively selected. This TCR derives from a young man in good health. This chain joins TRBV15 and TRBJ1-3; D is possibly TRBD1 (6 bases). The chain's CDR3 is CATSRAGVQAGNTIYF. DNA of the CDR3: TGTGCCACCAGCAGAGCAGGGGTTCAGGCCGGAAACACCATATATTTT.